The source of this TCR beta chain is a study of cytomegalovirus exposure and HLA in healthy donors. Points from the study as a whole: In a later analysis, common viral pathogens appeared linked to several of the most significant clusters.

Both 60 Vbeta primers and 13 Jbeta primers went into the PCR. Profiled with immunoSEQ multiplex PCR; TCRdb holds only in-frame clones, not every one. The table has fewer than 250,000 clones, about 75% seen once; the top ten hold about 1.9%. The CDR3 extends over 14 amino acids. V lost 0 bases and J lost 2, with 5 bases in between. Looked up from germline, CDR1 is SGHRS and CDR2 is YFSETQ. About this clone: The antigen is undetermined. The sample holds other DNA sequences that translate to the same CDR3.

The TCR comes from a woman under 40 in good health and CMV-seronegative. V is TRBV5-1 and J is TRBJ2-2, with D unresolved. The sequenced material came from PBMCs. The CDR3 sequence is CASSLATNTGELFF. DNA for the CDR3: TGCGCCAGCAGCTTGGCGACTAACACCGGGGAGCTGTTTTTT.